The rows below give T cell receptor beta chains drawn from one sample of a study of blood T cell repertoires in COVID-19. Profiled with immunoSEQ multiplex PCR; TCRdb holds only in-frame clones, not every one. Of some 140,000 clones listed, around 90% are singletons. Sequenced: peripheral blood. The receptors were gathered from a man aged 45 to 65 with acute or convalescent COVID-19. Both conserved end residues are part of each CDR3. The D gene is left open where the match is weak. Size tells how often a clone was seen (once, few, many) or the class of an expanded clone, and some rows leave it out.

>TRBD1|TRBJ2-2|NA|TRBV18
CASSPPDRANTGELFF
TGTGCCAGCTCACCCCCGGACAGGGCGAACACCGGGGAGCTGTTTTTT
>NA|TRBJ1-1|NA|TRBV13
CASSSHGGAGTEAFF
TGTGCCAGCAGCTCGCATGGGGGGGCTGGCACTGAAGCTTTCTTT
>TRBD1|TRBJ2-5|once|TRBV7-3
CASSSGQQETQYF
TGTGCCAGCAGCTCGGGACAGCAAGAGACCCAGTACTTC
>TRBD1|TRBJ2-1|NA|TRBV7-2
CASRLAGGPGVEQFF
TGTGCCAGCAGACTTGCAGGGGGCCCGGGGGTTGAGCAGTTCTTC
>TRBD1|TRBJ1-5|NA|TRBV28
CASSSRSGTGRNQPQHF
TGTGCCAGCAGTTCAAGATCCGGGACAGGGCGCAATCAGCCCCAGCATTTT
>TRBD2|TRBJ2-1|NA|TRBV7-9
CASSLTSGGGNEQFF
TGTGCCAGCAGCTTGACTAGCGGGGGGGGCAATGAGCAGTTCTTC
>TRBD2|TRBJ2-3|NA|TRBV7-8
CASSVTSGSVDTQYF
TGTGCCAGCAGCGTGACTAGCGGGAGTGTAGATACGCAGTATTTT
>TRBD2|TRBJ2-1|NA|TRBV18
CASSPSGGPSWEQFF
TGTGCCAGCTCACCATCGGGAGGCCCCTCATGGGAGCAGTTCTTC
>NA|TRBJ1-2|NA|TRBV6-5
CASSPDRGYGYTF
TGTGCCAGCAGTCCTGACCGAGGGTACGGCTACACCTTC
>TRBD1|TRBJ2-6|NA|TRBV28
CASSPGPGGLISSGANVLTF
TGTGCCAGCAGCCCGGGACCAGGGGGCCTTATAAGCTCTGGGGCCAACGTCCTGACTTTC
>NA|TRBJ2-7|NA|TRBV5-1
CASSGSAGSRSYEQYF
TGCGCCAGCAGCGGCTCTGCGGGGTCTCGCTCCTACGAGCAGTACTTC
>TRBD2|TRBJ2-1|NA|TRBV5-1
CASSLRGTSGNNEQFF
TGCGCCAGCAGCCTCCGGGGGACTAGCGGGAACAATGAGCAGTTCTTC
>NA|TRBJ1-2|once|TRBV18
CASSPPGVTNYGYTF
TGTGCCAGCTCACCTCCCGGGGTCACTAACTATGGCTACACCTTC
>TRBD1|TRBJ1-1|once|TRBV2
CASMGQWNTEAFF
TGTGCCAGCATGGGACAGTGGAACACTGAAGCTTTCTTT
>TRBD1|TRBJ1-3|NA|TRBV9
CASSPDRGFTSGNTIYF
TGTGCCAGCAGTCCCGACAGGGGGTTCACCTCTGGAAACACCATATATTTT
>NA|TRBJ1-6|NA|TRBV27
CASSPTYPYSPLHF
TGTGCCAGCAGTCCCACCTATCCTTATTCACCCCTCCACTTT
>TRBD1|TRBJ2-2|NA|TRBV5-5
CASSRGGAGELFF
TGTGCCAGCAGCCGAGGGGGCGCCGGGGAGCTGTTTTTT
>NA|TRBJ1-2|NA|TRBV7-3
CASSLLFGYTF
TGTGCCAGCAGTCTCTTATTTGGCTACACCTTC
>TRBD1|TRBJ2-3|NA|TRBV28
CASSLGWTGAVDTQYF
TGTGCCAGCAGTTTAGGGTGGACAGGGGCGGTAGATACGCAGTATTTT
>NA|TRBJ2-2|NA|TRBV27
CASSPRRRGTGELFF
TGTGCCAGCAGCCCTAGGCGCAGGGGCACCGGGGAGCTGTTTTTT
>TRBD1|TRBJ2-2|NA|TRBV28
CASRTGGLGWSTGELFF
TGTGCCAGCAGGACAGGGGGGCTAGGGTGGTCCACCGGGGAGCTGTTTTTT
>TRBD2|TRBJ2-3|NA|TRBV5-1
CASSLGLAGGTDTQYF
TGCGCCAGCAGCTTGGGGCTAGCGGGGGGCACAGATACGCAGTATTTT
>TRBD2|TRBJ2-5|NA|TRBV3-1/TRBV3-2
CASSQALAAPDLQETQYF
TGTGCCAGCAGCCAAGCGCTAGCGGCACCTGACCTCCAAGAGACCCAGTACTTC
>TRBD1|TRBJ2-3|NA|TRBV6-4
CASHFYRGLADTQYF
TGTGCCAGCCATTTCTACAGGGGTTTGGCAGATACGCAGTATTTT
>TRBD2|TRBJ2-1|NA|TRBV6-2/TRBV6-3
CASSYSLAGVVYEQFF
TGTGCCAGCAGTTACTCCCTAGCGGGGGTTGTGTATGAGCAGTTCTTC
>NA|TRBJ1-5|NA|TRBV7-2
CASSSQGLNQPQHF
TGTGCCAGCAGTTCACAGGGTCTCAATCAGCCCCAGCATTTT
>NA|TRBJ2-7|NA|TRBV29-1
CSVEMEDSLWQYF
TGCAGCGTGGAGATGGAGGACAGCCTTTGGCAGTACTTC
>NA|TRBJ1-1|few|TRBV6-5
CATSTGNTEAFF
TGTGCCACCTCGACTGGGAACACTGAAGCTTTCTTT
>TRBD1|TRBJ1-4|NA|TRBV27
CASSFDRGGSNEKLFF
TGTGCCAGCAGTTTTGACAGGGGAGGATCTAATGAAAAACTGTTTTTT
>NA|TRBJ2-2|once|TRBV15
CATSRDVIRRNTGELFF
TGTGCCACCAGCAGAGATGTCATTAGGAGAAACACCGGGGAGCTGTTTTTT
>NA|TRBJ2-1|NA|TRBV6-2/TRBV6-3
CASSYLNLVLVGRRPYNEQFF
TGTGCCAGCAGTTACCTCAATCTAGTTCTAGTAGGCCGCCGCCCTTACAATGAGCAGTTCTTC
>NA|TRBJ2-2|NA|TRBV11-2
CASSLGGRGVTGELFF
TGTGCCAGCAGCTTAGGGGGCAGGGGTGTCACCGGGGAGCTGTTTTTT
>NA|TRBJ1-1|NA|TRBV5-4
CASSLAAGMNTEAFF
TGTGCCAGCAGCTTGGCCGCAGGGATGAACACTGAAGCTTTCTTT
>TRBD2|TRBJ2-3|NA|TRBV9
CASSVELAGDTQYF
TGTGCCAGCAGCGTTGAACTAGCGGGAGATACGCAGTATTTT
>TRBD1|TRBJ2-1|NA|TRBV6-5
CASRFRDRASNEQFF
TGTGCCAGCAGATTCCGGGACAGGGCGAGTAATGAGCAGTTCTTC
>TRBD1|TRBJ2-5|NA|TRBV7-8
CASSSWGTDTQETQYF
TGTGCCAGCAGCTCTTGGGGGACAGATACACAAGAGACCCAGTACTTC
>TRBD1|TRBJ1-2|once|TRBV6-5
CASSTRGPSYGYTF
TGTGCCAGCAGTACCAGGGGGCCGAGCTATGGCTACACCTTC
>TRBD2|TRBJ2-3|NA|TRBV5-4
CASSFRTSGSTDTQYF
TGTGCCAGCAGCTTTAGGACTAGCGGAAGCACAGATACGCAGTATTTT
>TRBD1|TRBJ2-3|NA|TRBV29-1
CSVEGTESGDTQYF
TGCAGCGTTGAGGGGACAGAATCCGGAGATACGCAGTATTTT
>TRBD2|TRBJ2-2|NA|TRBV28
CASTGLAGNGELFF
TGTGCCAGCACCGGACTAGCGGGGAACGGGGAGCTGTTTTTT
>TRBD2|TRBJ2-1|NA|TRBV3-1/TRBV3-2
CASSQLPGLAGGLSYNEQFF
TGTGCCAGCAGCCAACTTCCGGGACTAGCGGGAGGGCTCTCCTACAATGAGCAGTTCTTC
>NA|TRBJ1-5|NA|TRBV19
CASSIGLRGNQPQHF
TGTGCCAGTAGTATAGGGCTAAGAGGGAATCAGCCCCAGCATTTT
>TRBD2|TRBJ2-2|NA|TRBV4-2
CASSQDWSGGFTGELFF
TGTGCCAGCAGCCAAGATTGGAGCGGGGGATTCACCGGGGAGCTGTTTTTT
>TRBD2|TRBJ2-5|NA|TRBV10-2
CASTRARGVGETQYF
TGCGCCAGTACCAGGGCACGGGGGGTGGGGGAGACCCAGTACTTC
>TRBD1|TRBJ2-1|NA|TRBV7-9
CASSYDRGTYNEQFF
TGTGCCAGCAGCTATGACAGGGGGACCTACAATGAGCAGTTCTTC
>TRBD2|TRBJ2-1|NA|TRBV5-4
CASSLLAGAYNEQFF
TGTGCCAGCAGCTTACTAGCGGGGGCTTACAATGAGCAGTTCTTC